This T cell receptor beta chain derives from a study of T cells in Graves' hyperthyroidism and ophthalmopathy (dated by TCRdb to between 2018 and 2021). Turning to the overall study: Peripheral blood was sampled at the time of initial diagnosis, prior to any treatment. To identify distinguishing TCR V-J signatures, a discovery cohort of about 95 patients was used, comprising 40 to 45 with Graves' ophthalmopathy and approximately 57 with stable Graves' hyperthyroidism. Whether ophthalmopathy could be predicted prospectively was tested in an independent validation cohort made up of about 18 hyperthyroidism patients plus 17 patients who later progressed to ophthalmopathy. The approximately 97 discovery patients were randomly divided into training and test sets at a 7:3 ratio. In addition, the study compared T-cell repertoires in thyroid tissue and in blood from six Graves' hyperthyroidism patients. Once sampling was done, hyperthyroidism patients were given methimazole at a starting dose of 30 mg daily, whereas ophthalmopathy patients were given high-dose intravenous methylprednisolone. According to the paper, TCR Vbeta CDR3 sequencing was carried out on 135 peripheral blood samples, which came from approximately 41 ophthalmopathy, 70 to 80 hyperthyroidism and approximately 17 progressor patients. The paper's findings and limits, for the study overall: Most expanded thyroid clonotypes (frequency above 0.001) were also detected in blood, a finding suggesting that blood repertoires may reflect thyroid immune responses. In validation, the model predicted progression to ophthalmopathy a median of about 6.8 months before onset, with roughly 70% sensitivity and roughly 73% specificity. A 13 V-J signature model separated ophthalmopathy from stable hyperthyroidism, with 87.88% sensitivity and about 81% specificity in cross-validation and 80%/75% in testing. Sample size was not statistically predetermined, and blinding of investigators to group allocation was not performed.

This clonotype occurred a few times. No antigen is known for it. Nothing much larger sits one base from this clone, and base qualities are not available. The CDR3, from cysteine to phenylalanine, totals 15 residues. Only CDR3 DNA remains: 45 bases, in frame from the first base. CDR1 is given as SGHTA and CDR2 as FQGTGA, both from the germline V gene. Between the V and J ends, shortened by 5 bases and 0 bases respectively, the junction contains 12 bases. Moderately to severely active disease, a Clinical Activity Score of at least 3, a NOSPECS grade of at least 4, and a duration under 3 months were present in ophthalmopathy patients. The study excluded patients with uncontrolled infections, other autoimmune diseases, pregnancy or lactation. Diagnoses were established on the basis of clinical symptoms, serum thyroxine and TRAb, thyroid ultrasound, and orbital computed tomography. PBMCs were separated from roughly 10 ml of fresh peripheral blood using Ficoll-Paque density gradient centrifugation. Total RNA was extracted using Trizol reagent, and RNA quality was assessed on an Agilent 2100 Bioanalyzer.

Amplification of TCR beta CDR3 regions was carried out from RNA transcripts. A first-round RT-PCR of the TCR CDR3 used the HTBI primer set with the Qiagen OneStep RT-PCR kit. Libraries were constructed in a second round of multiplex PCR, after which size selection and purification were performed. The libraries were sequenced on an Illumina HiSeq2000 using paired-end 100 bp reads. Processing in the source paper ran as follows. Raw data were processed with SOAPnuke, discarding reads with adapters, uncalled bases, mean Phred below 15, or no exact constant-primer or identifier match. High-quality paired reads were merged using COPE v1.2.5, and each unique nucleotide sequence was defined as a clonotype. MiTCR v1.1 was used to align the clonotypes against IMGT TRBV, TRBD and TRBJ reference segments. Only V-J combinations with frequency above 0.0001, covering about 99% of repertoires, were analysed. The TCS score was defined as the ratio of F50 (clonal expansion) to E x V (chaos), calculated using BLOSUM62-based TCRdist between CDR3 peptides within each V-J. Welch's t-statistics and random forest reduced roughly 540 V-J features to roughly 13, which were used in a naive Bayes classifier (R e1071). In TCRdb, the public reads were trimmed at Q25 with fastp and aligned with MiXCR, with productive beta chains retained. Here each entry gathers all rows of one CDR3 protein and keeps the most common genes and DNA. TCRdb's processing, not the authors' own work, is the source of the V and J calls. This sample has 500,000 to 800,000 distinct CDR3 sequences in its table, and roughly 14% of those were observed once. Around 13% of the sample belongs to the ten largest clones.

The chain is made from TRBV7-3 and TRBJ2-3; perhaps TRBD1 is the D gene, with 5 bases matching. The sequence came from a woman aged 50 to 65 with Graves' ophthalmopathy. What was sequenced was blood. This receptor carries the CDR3 CASSLGPGSTDTQYF. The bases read TGTGCCAGCAGCCTCGGGCCAGGGAGCACAGATACGCAGTATTTT.